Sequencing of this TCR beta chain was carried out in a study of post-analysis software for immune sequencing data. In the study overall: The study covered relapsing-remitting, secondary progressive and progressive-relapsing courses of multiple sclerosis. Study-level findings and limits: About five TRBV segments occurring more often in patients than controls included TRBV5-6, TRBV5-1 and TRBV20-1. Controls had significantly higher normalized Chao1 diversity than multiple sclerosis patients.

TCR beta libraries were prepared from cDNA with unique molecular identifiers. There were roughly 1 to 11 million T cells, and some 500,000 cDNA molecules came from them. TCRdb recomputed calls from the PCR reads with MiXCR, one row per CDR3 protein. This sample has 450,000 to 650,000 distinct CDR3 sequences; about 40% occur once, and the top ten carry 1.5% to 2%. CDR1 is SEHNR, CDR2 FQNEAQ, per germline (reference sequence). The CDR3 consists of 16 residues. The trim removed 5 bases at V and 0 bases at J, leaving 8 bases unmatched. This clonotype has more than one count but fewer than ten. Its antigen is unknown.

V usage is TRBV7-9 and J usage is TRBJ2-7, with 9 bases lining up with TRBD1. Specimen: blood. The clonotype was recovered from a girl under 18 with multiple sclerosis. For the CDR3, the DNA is TGTGCCAGCAGCACTCTACAGGGGGCGTCCTCCTACGAGCAGTACTTC. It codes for CASSTLQGASSYEQYF.